Detailed here is one TCR beta chain. One junction end does not reproduce the germline sequence, and a read error may be involved. Using its own MiXCR run on the reads, TCRdb lists one record per CDR3 protein. Of roughly 630,000 distinct CDR3 sequences in the sample, 20% to 25% are singletons; the top ten hold roughly 8%. This sample was taken from a study of T cell repertoires in cytomegalovirus infection. The CDR3 contains 18 residues. Germline CDR1 is SNHLY and CDR2 is FYNNEI. The receptor was isolated from a human donor in good health (CMV status not recorded). Some clones in this sample may be carry-over from other donors' samples. Sequenced material: CD8+ T cells from PBMCs. The rearrangement uses TRBV2 and TRBJ1-5; TRBD1 agrees at 12 bases. The CDR3 DNA is TGTGTCAGCAGGGACCGGGACAGGGGGCAGCGAAGCAATCAGCCCCAGCATTTT. This translates into CVSRDRDRGQRSNQPQHF.